The 5 T cell receptor beta chains in this list originate from one sample, sequenced in a study of blood T cell repertoires in COVID-19. Clones were sequenced by immunoSEQ multiplex PCR, and TCRdb holds only the in-frame ones, with some missing. The sample carries 390,000 or so clones, more than 75% recorded once. The source material was PBMCs or T cells enriched from blood (not recorded which). The receptors were gathered from a woman between 50 and 59 years old who had recovered from COVID-19.

This chain connects TRBV3-1 (or the pseudogene TRBV3-2) to TRBJ2-7, with D possibly being TRBD1 (6 bases). There are 16 residues in the CDR3. Germline loops: CDR1 LGHDT, CDR2 YNNKEL (reference sequence). Trimming took 3 bases from V and 2 from J, leaving 17 bases between them. The CDR3 sequence: CASSQMNLRGPYEQYF. Written as DNA, the CDR3 is TGTGCCAGCAGCCAGATGAACCTCAGGGGCCCCTACGAGCAGTACTTC.

The rearrangement uses TRBV19 and TRBJ1-6; TRBD1 aligns across 7 bases. CDR3 length: 14 amino acids. Trimming cost V 3 bases and J 8 bases; bases outside gene matches: 4. Looked up from germline, CDR1 is LNHDA and CDR2 is SQIVND (reference sequence). This CDR3 is CASSMGQIYSPLHF. The CDR3 coding sequence is TGTGCCAGTAGTATGGGACAGATATATTCACCCCTCCACTTT. Together with reference TRBV19 and TRBJ1-6, the CDR3 gives the full variable domain: DGGITQSPKYLFRKEGQNVTLSCEQNLNHDAMYWYRQDPGQGLRLIYYSQIVNDFQKGDIAEGYSVSREKKESFPLTVTSAQKNPTAFYLCASSMGQIYSPLHFGNGTRLTVT.

CDR3 amino acids: CASSLVTGTFEAFF. DNA for the CDR3: TGTGCCAGCAGCTTAGTTACAGGGACCTTTGAAGCTTTCTTT. V is TRBV11-2 and J is TRBJ1-1; D perhaps matches TRBD1 (6 bases). The germline V and J ends were trimmed by 1 base and 7 bases, with 13 bases remaining between them. CDR3 size: 14 residues. Germline CDR1 SGHAT, CDR2 FQNNGV.

V and J are TRBV11-2 and TRBJ2-3; TRBD2 aligns across 9 bases. With V trimmed by 5 bases and J by 1 base, 7 bases remained unmatched. Germline-derived CDR1 and CDR2 are SGHAT and FQNNGV. The CDR3 contains 16 residues. The CDR3 DNA sequence: TGTGCCAGCAGCCCGTTGGCTAGCGGGGGCACAGATACGCAGTATTTT. The encoded protein is CASSPLASGGTDTQYF.

The chain uses TRBV18 and TRBJ2-1; D perhaps matches TRBD2 (6 bases). Per germline, CDR1 KGHSH and CDR2 LQKENI. Trimming took 2 bases from V and 0 from J, leaving 20 bases between them. CDR3 length equals 19 residues. The CDR3: CASSPGVPGLLSSYNEQFF. CDR3 bases: TGTGCCAGCTCACCAGGGGTTCCGGGACTCTTAAGCTCCTACAATGAGCAGTTCTTC.